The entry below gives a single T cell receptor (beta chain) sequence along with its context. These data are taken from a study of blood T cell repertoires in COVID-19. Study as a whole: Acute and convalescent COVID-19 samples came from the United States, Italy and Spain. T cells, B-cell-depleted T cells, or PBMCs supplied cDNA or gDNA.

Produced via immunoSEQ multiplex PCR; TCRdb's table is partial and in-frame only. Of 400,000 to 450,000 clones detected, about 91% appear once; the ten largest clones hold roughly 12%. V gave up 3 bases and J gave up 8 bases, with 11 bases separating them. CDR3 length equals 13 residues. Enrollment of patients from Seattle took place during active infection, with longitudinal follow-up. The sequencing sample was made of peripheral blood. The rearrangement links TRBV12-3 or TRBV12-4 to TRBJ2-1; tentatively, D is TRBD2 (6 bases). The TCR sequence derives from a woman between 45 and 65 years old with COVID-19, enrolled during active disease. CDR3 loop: CASSLRGIDEQFF. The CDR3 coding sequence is TGTGCCAGCAGTTTGCGGGGTATCGATGAGCAGTTCTTC.